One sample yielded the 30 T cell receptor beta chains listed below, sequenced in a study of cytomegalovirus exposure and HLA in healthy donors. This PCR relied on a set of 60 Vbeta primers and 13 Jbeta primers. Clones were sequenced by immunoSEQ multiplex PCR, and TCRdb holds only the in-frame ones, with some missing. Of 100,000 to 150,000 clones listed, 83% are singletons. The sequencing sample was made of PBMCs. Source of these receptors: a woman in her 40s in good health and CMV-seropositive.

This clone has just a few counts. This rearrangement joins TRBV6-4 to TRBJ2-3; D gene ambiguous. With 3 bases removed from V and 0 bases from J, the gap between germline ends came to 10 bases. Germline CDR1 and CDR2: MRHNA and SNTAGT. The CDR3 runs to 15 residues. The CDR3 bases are TGTGCCAGCAGTGATGGCGGAATTAGCACAGATACGCAGTATTTT. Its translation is CASSDGGISTDTQYF.

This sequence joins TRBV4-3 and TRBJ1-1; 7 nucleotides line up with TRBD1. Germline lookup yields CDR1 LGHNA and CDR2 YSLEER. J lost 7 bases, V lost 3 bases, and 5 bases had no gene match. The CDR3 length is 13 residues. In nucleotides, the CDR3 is TGCGCCAGCAGCCAGGGGACAGCAGGTGAAGCTTTCTTT. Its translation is CASSQGTAGEAFF.

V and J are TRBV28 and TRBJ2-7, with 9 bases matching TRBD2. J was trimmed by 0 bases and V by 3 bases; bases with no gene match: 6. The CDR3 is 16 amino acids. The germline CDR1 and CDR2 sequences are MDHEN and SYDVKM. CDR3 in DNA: TGTGCCAGCAGTTTCCAGCGGGAGGTTTTCTCCTACGAGCAGTACTTC. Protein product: CASSFQREVFSYEQYF.

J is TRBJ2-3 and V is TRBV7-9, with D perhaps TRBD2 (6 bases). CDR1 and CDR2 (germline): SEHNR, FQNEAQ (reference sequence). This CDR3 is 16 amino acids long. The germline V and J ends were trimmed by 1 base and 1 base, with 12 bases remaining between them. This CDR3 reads CASSLDSGSGTDTQYF. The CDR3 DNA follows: TGTGCCAGCAGCTTAGATAGCGGATCCGGCACAGATACGCAGTATTTT.

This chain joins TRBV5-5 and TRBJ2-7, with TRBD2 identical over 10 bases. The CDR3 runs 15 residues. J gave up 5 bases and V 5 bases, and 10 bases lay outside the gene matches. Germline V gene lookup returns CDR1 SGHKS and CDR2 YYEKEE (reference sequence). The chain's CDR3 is CASSSSGLAGDEQYF. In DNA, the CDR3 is TGTGCCAGCAGTTCCTCGGGGCTAGCGGGAGACGAGCAGTACTTC.

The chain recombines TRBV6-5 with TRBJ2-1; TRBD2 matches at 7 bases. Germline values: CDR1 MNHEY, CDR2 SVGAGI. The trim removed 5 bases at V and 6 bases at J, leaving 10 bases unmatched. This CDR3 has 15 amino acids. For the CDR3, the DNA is TGTGCCAGCAGTCAAAGCGGGAAGGGGAGCAATGAGCAGTTCTTC. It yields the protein CASSQSGKGSNEQFF.

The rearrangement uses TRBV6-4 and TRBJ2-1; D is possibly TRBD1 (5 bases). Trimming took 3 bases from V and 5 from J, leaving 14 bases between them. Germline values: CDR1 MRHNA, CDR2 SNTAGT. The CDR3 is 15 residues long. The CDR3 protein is CASSEGPGSDNEQFF. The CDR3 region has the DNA TGTGCCAGCAGTGAAGGGCCAGGGTCTGACAATGAGCAGTTCTTC.

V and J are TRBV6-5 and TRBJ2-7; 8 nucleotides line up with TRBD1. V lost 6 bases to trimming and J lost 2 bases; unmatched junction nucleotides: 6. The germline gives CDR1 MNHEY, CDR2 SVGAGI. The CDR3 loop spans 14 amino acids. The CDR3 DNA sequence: TGTGCCAGCAGACCTGGACAGGGAGCCTACGAGCAGTACTTC. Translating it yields CASRPGQGAYEQYF.

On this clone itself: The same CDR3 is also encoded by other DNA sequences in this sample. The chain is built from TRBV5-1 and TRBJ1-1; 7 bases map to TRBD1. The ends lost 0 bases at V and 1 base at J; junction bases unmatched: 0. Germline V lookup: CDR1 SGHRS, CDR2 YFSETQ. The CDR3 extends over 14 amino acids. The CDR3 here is CASSLAGGNTEAFF. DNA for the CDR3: TGCGCCAGCAGCTTGGCAGGGGGGAACACTGAAGCTTTCTTT.

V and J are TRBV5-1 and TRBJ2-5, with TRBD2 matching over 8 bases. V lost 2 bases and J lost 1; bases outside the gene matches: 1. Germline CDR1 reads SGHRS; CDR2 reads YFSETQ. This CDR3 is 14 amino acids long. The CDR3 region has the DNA TGCGCCAGCAGCTTTACTAGCGGCCAAGAGACCCAGTACTTC. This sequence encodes CASSFTSGQETQYF.

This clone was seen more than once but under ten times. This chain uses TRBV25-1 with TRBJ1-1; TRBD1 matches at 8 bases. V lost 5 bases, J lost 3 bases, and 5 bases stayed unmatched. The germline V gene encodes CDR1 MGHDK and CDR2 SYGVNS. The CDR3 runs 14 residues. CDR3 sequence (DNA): TGTGCCAGCAGTACCGGGACAGGTTACACTGAAGCTTTCTTT. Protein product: CASSTGTGYTEAFF.

The CDR3 spells CASSLIGGLAGDTQYF. DNA for the CDR3: TGTGCCAGCAGCTTAATAGGTGGGCTAGCGGGTGATACGCAGTATTTT. J is TRBJ2-3 and V is TRBV7-3; TRBD2 matches 8 bases. The CDR3 length is 16 residues. The germline gives CDR1 SGHTA, CDR2 FQGTGA. V was clipped by 1 base and J by 6 bases; unmatched bases: 9. Complete variable domain (other parts from reference TRBV7-3 and TRBJ2-3): GAGVSQTPSNKVTEKGKYVELRCDPISGHTALYWYRQSLGQGPEFLIYFQGTGAADDSGLPNDRFFAVRPEGSVSTLKIQRTERGDSAVYLCASSLIGGLAGDTQYFGPGTRLTVL.

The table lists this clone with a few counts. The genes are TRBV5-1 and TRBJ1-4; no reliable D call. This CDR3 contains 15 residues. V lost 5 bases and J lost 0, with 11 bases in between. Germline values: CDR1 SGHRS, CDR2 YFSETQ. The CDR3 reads CASRSNSATNEKLFF. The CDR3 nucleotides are TGCGCCAGCAGGTCAAACAGTGCAACTAATGAAAAACTGTTTTTT.

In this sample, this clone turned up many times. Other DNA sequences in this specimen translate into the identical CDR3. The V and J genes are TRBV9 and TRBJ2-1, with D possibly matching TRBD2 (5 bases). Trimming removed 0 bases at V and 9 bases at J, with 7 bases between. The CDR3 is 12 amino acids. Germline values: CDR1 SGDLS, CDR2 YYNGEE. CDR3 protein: CASSVAEGEQFF. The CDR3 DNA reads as TGTGCCAGCAGCGTAGCTGAGGGTGAGCAGTTCTTC.

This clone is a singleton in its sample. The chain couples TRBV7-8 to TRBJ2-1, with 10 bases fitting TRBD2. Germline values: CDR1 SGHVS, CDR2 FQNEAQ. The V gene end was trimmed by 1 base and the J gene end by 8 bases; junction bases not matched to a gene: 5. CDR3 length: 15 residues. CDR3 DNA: TGTGCCAGCAGCTTAGAGGCTAGCGGGAGTCATGAGCAGTTCTTC. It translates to CASSLEASGSHEQFF.

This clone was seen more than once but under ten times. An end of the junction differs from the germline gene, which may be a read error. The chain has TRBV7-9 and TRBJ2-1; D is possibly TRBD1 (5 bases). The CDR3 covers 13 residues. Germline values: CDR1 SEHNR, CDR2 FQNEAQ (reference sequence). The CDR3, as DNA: TGTTCCAGCAGCTGGAAGGAAGGGGATGAGCAGTTCTTC. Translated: CSSSWKEGDEQFF.

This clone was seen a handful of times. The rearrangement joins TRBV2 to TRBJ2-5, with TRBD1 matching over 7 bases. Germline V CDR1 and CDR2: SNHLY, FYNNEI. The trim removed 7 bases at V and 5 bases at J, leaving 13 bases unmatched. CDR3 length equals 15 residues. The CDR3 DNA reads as TGTGCCAGCAATCCCCCTAGACAGGGTAGGGAGACCCAGTACTTC. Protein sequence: CASNPPRQGRETQYF.

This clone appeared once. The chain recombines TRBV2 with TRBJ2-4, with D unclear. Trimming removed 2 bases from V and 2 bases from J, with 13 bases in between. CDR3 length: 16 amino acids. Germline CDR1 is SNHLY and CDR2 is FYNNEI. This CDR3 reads CASSEPHSVTKNIQYF. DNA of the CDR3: TGTGCCAGCAGTGAACCCCATAGTGTAACCAAAAACATTCAGTACTTC.

The CDR3 region is CASSVESHEQYF. The CDR3 DNA follows: TGTGCCAGCAGCGTTGAGTCCCACGAGCAGTACTTC. The chain combines TRBV9 with TRBJ2-7; no definite D call. CDR1 is SGDLS and CDR2 is YYNGEE in the germline V gene. The V and J ends lost 2 bases and 5 bases respectively, with 8 bases between them. The CDR3 totals 12 residues.

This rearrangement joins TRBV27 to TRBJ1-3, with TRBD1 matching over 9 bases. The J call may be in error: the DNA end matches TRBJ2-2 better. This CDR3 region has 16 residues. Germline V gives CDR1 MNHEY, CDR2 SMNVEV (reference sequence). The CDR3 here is CASSLTGGTGTGELFF. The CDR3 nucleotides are TGTGCCAGCAGTCTGACAGGGGGGACGGGCACCGGGGAGCTGTTTTTT.

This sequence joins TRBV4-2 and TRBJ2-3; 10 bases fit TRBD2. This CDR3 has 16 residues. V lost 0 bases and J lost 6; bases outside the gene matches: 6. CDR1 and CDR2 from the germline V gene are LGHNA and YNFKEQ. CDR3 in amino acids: CASSQDQVSGRDTQYF. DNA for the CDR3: TGTGCCAGCAGCCAAGATCAGGTTAGCGGGAGGGATACGCAGTATTTT.

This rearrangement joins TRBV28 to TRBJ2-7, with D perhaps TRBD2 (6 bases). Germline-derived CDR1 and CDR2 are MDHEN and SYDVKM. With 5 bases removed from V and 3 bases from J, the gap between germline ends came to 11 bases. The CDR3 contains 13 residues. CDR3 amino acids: CASSLTGGYEQYF. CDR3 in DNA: TGTGCCAGCAGTCTTACCGGGGGCTACGAGCAGTACTTC.

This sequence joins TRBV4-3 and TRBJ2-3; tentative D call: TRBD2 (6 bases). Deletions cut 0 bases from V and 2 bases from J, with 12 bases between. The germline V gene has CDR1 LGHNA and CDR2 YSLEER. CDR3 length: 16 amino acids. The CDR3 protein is CASSQEIAALTDTQYF. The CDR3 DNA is TGCGCCAGCAGCCAAGAAATAGCGGCCCTCACAGATACGCAGTATTTT.

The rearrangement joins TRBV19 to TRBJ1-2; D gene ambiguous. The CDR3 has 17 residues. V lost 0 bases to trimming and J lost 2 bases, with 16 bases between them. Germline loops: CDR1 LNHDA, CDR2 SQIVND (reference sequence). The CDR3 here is CASSIDTASNMNYGYTF. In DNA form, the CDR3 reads TGTGCCAGTAGTATAGACACTGCCTCTAATATGAACTATGGCTACACCTTC.

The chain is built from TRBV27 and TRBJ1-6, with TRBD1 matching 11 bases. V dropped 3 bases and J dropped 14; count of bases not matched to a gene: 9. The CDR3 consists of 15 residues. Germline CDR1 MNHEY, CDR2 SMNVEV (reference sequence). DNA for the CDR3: TGTGCCAGCAGTTTTTCGGGACAGGGGGGCCTGGCCCTCCACTTT. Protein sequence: CASSFSGQGGLALHF.

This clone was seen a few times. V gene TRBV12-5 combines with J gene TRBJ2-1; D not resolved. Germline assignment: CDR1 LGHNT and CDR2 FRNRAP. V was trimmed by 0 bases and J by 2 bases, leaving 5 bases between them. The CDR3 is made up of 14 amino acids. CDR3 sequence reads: CASGLVLAYNEQFF. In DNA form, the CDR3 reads TGTGCTAGTGGTTTGGTACTTGCCTACAATGAGCAGTTCTTC. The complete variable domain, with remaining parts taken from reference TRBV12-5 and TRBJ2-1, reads DARVTQTPRHKVTEMGQEVTMRCQPILGHNTVFWYRQTMMQGLELLAYFRNRAPLDDSGMPKDRFSAEMPDATLATLKIQPSEPRDSAVYFCASGLVLAYNEQFFGPGTRLTVL.

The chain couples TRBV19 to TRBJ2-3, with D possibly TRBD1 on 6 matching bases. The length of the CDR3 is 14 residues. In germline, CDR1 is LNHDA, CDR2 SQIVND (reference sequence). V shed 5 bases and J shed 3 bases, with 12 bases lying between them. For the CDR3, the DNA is TGTGCCAGTAGTTGGGGCAGGGGAACAGATACGCAGTATTTT. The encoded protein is CASSWGRGTDTQYF.

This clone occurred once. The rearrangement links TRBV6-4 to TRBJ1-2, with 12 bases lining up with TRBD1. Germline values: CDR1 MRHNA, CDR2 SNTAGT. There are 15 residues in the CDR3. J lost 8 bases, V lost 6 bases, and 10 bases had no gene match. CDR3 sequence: CASRETTGTGGGYTF. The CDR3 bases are TGTGCCAGCAGGGAAACTACCGGGACAGGGGGCGGCTACACCTTC.

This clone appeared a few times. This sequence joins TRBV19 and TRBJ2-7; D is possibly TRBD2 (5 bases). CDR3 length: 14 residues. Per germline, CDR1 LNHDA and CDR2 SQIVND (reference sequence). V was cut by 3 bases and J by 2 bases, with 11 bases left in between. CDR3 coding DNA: TGTGCCAGTAGTATTATGAGGGATACCTACGAGCAGTACTTC. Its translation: CASSIMRDTYEQYF.

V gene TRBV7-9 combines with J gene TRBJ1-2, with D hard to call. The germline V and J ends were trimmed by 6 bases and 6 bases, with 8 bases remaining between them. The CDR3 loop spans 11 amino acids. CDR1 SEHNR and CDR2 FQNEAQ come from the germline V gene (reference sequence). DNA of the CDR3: TGTGCCAGCAGGACGAGGGATGGCTACACCTTC. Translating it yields CASRTRDGYTF.